The 8 T cell receptor beta chains reported below all come from one sample, sequenced in a study of early T cells in non-severe SARS-CoV-2 infection. MiXCR was run by TCRdb on the 5' RACE reads, yielding one entry per CDR3 protein. The data show about 44,000 distinct CDR3 sequences, less than 30% seen once. Specimen: whole blood, collected at baseline. The source of these receptors is an adult who was a healthcare worker with PCR-confirmed SARS-CoV-2 infection or an uninfected control (not recorded which).

The chain joins TRBV6-2 or TRBV6-3 to TRBJ2-2; D is unclear. Germline CDR1 and CDR2: MNHEY and SVGEGT. This CDR3 contains 16 residues. Trimming cost V 6 bases and J 7 bases, with 21 bases left between them. This chain's CDR3 is CASSTNPRSGGGELFF. Written as DNA, the CDR3 is TGTGCCAGCAGCACAAACCCAAGGAGTGGCGGCGGGGAGCTGTTTTTT.

This clonotype was counted between two and nine times. This chain uses TRBV5-6 with TRBJ2-3; possible D gene TRBD2, 7 bases. The CDR3 extends over 15 amino acids. Trimming took 1 base from V and 1 from J, leaving 10 bases between them. CDR1 SGHDT and CDR2 YYEEEE come from the germline V gene. The CDR3 DNA is TGTGCCAGCAGCTTGAAAGGGGGGGGCACAGATACGCAGTATTTT. This encodes CASSLKGGGTDTQYF. The complete variable domain, with remaining parts taken from reference TRBV5-6 and TRBJ2-3, reads DAGVTQSPTHLIKTRGQQVTLRCSPKSGHDTVSWYQQALGQGPQFIFQYYEEEERQRGNFPDRFSGHQFPNYSSELNVNALLLGDSALYLCASSLKGGGTDTQYFGPGTRLTVL.

This clonotype was seen a few times. The chain carries TRBV5-6 and TRBJ2-1; TRBD1 is a possible D gene (5 bases). The ends were cut back, 3 bases at V and 3 bases at J, with 16 bases in the middle. Germline V gives CDR1 SGHDT, CDR2 YYEEEE. The CDR3 has 16 residues. The CDR3 loop reads CASSWTPQGYYNEQFF. The CDR3 bases are TGTGCCAGCAGCTGGACCCCTCAGGGCTACTACAATGAGCAGTTCTTC. The full variable domain, rest sourced from reference TRBV5-6 and TRBJ2-1, is DAGVTQSPTHLIKTRGQQVTLRCSPKSGHDTVSWYQQALGQGPQFIFQYYEEEERQRGNFPDRFSGHQFPNYSSELNVNALLLGDSALYLCASSWTPQGYYNEQFFGPGTRLTVL.

This chain connects TRBV29-1 to TRBJ1-4; D unclear. The V end lost 0 bases, the J end lost 8 bases, and 13 bases lay between the germline ends. CDR1 and CDR2 (germline): SQVTM, ANQGSEA. The CDR3 is made up of 14 amino acids. The CDR3 is CSVEDTPGGEKLFF. CDR3 nucleotide sequence: TGCAGCGTTGAAGATACGCCAGGAGGAGAAAAACTGTTTTTT. The full variable domain, its missing parts supplied by reference TRBV29-1 and TRBJ1-4, is SAVISQKPSRDICQRGTSLTIQCQVDSQVTMMFWYRQQPGQSLTLIATANQGSEATYESGFVIDKFPISRPNLTFSTLTVSNMSPEDSSIYLCSVEDTPGGEKLFFGSGTQLSVL.

In its sample, this clonotype was seen a few times. The gene calls are TRBV6-5 and TRBJ1-5, with D possibly matching TRBD1 (5 bases). The CDR3 length is 14 residues. The germline gives CDR1 MNHEY, CDR2 SVGAGI. V was shortened by 5 bases and J by 0 bases, with 8 bases between the two germline ends. The CDR3 here is CASSTQGSNQPQHF. In nucleotides, the CDR3 is TGTGCCAGCAGTACTCAGGGTAGCAATCAGCCCCAGCATTTT.

This rearrangement joins TRBV6-5 to TRBJ2-4; no firm D call. The germline CDR1 and CDR2 sequences are MNHEY and SVGAGI. V lost 2 bases and J lost 6, with 14 bases in between. This CDR3 region has 15 residues. The CDR3 DNA is TGTGCCAGCAGTTACAACCACCCTTACGGAAACATTCAGTACTTC. Translated: CASSYNHPYGNIQYF.

The chain links TRBV6-4 to TRBJ2-1; D ambiguous. The CDR3 length is 13 residues. Looked up from germline, CDR1 is MRHNA and CDR2 is SNTAGT. V lost 2 bases and J lost 6, with 8 bases in between. The CDR3 is CASSDRVSNEQFF. CDR3 DNA: TGTGCCAGCAGTGACAGGGTCTCCAATGAGCAGTTCTTC.

The table lists this clonotype with a few counts. This CDR3 is CASSVGWGPRDTQYF. CDR3 coding DNA: TGTGCCAGCAGCGTGGGTTGGGGGCCAAGGGATACGCAGTATTTT. The chain has TRBV9 and TRBJ2-3, with D possibly matching TRBD1 (6 bases). The germline gives CDR1 SGDLS, CDR2 YYNGEE. Trimming pared 2 bases from V and 6 bases from J, leaving 16 bases between. The CDR3 is 15 amino acids.